This T cell receptor beta chain originates from a study of T-cell reconstitution after alpha-beta-depleted transplantation in children. Unique molecular identifiers were incorporated into the prepared TCRbeta library. Using its own MiXCR run on the PCR reads, TCRdb lists one record per CDR3 protein. The table includes about 440,000 distinct CDR3 sequences, approximately 41% detected once. The CDR3 is 15 amino acids. Germline-derived CDR1 and CDR2 are SGHDT and YYEEEE. V gave up 0 bases and J gave up 3 bases; unmatched junction bases: 2. The TCR sequence derives from a girl aged 2 to 10 with aplastic anemia, due to receive a stem cell transplant. The rearrangement joins TRBV5-6 to TRBJ1-3, with 8 bases aligning to TRBD1. The specimen comprised PBMCs, sampled before TCRalphabeta/CD19-depleted stem cell transplant. CDR3 in DNA: TGTGCCAGCAGCTTGGGGACAGGGTATGGAAACACCATATATTTT. Its protein is CASSLGTGYGNTIYF.